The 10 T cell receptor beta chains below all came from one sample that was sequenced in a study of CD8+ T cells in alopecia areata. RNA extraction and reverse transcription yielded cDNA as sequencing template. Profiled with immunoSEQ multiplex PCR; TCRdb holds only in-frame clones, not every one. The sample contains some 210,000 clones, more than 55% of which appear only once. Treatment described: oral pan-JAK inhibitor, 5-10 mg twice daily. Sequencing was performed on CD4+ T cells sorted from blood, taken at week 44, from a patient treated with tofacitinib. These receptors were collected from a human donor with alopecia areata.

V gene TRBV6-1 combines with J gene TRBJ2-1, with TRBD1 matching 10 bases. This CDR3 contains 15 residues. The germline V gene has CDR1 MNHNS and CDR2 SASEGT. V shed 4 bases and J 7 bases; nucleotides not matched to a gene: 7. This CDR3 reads CASSVLGQGMNEQFF. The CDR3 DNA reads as TGTGCCAGCAGTGTTTTGGGACAGGGGATGAATGAGCAGTTCTTC.

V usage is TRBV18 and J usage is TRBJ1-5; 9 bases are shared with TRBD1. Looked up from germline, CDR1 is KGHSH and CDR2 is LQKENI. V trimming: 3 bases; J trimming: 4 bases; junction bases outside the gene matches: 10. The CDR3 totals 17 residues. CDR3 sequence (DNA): TGTGCCAGCTCACCTCGTCCGGGACAGGGAGGGAATCAGCCCCAGCATTTT. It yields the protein CASSPRPGQGGNQPQHF. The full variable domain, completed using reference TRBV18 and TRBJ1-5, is NAGVMQNPRHLVRRRGQEARLRCSPMKGHSHVYWYRQLPEEGLKFMVYLQKENIIDESGMPKERFSAEFPKEGPSILRIQQVVRGDSAAYFCASSPRPGQGGNQPQHFGDGTRLSIL.

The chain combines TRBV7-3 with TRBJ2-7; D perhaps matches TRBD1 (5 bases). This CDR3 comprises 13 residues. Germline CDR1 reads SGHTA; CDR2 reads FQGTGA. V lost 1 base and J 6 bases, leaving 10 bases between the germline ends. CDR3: CASSLIVGVEQYF. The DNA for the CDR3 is TGTGCCAGCAGCTTAATAGTAGGGGTCGAGCAGTACTTC.

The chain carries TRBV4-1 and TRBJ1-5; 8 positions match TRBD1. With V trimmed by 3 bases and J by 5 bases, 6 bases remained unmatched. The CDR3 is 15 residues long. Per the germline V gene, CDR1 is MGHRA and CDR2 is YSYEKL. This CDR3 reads CASSHPDRAHQPQHF. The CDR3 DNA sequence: TGCGCCAGCAGCCACCCGGACAGGGCCCATCAGCCCCAGCATTTT.

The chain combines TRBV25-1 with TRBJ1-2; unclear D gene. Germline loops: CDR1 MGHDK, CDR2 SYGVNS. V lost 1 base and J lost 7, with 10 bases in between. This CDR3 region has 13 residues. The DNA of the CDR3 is TGTGCCAGCAGTGAATGGGCAGAGGTTGGCTACACCTTC. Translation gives CASSEWAEVGYTF.

CDR3 bases: TGCAGCGTTGATCTTGAGGCTTTCTTT. This gives the protein CSVDLEAFF. The V call is TRBV29-1, the J call TRBJ1-1, with D uncertain. With 3 bases removed from V and 11 bases from J, the gap between germline ends came to 7 bases. CDR1 and CDR2 from the germline V gene are SQVTM and ANQGSEA. The CDR3 length is 9 residues.

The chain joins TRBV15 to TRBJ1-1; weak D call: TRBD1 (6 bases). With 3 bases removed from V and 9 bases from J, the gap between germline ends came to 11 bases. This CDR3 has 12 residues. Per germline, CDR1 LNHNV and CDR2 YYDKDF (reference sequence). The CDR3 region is CATSSGQSKAFF. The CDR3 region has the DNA TGTGCCACCAGCAGCGGACAGTCTAAAGCTTTCTTT.

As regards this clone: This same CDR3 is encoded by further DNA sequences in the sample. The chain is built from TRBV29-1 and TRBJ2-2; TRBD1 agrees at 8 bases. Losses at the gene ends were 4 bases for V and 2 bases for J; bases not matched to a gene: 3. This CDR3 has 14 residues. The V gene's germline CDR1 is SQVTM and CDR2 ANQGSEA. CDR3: CSVAGTGNTGELFF. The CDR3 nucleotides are TGCAGCGTTGCCGGGACAGGAAACACCGGGGAGCTGTTTTTT.

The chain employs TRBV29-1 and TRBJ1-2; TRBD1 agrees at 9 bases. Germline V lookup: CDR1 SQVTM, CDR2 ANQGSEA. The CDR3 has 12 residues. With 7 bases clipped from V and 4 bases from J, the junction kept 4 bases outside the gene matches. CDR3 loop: CSDRGPGYGYTF. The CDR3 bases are TGCAGCGACAGGGGGCCGGGCTATGGCTACACCTTC.

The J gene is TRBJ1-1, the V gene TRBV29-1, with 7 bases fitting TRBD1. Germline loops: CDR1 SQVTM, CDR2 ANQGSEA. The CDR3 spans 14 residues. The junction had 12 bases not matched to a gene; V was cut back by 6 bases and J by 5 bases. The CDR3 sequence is CSVKGGARGTEAFF. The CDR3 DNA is TGCAGCGTGAAAGGTGGGGCCAGGGGGACTGAAGCTTTCTTT.